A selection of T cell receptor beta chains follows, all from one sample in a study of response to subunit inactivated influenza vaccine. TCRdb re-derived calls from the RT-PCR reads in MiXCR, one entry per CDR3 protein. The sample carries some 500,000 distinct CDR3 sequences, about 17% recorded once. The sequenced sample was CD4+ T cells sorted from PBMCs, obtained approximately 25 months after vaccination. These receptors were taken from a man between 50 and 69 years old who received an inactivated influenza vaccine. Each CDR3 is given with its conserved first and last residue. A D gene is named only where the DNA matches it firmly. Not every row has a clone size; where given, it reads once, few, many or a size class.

cdr3_nt: TGCAGTGCATATGCGGGGGGAAGTTTAGGGACCGGGGAGCTGTTTTTT; cdr3_aa: CSAYAGGSLGTGELFF; j_call: TRBJ2-2; v_call: TRBV20-1; d_call: TRBD2; clone_size: .
cdr3_nt: TGTGCCAGCAGCTTAGCCCACGGGACTAGCGTTTACAATGAGCAGTTCTTC; cdr3_aa: CASSLAHGTSVYNEQFF; j_call: TRBJ2-1; v_call: TRBV7-6; d_call: TRBD2; clone_size: many
cdr3_nt: TGCGCCAGCAGCCAAGATAGGATGGCTGCCGGGGAGCTGTTTTTT; cdr3_aa: CASSQDRMAAGELFF; j_call: TRBJ2-2; v_call: TRBV4-3; d_call: .; clone_size: few
cdr3_nt: TGTGCCAGCAGTAACACCGGGACGTTGGGCTATGGCTACACCTTC; cdr3_aa: CASSNTGTLGYGYTF; j_call: TRBJ1-2; v_call: TRBV6-5; d_call: .; clone_size: .
cdr3_nt: TGTGCCAGCAGTTACTCCCAAAGAGTCGCCAGGGAAGAGACCCAGTACTTC; cdr3_aa: CASSYSQRVAREETQYF; j_call: TRBJ2-5; v_call: TRBV6-2/TRBV6-3; d_call: .; clone_size: few
cdr3_nt: TGCAGCGTTGTGGCAGCCTACGAGCAGTACTTC; cdr3_aa: CSVVAAYEQYF; j_call: TRBJ2-7; v_call: TRBV29-1; d_call: .; clone_size: few
cdr3_nt: TGCGCCAGCAGCGAGGGGGCCTATGAGCAGTTCTTC; cdr3_aa: CASSEGAYEQFF; j_call: TRBJ2-1; v_call: TRBV5-1; d_call: TRBD1; clone_size: few
cdr3_nt: TGTGCCACCACGGGACAGAAGAATCAGCCCCAGCATTTT; cdr3_aa: CATTGQKNQPQHF; j_call: TRBJ1-5; v_call: TRBV18; d_call: TRBD1; clone_size: .
cdr3_nt: TGTGCCAGCAGTTTAGTCAGGGGAGCCACAGATACGCAGTATTTT; cdr3_aa: CASSLVRGATDTQYF; j_call: TRBJ2-3; v_call: TRBV28; d_call: .; clone_size: few
cdr3_nt: TGTGCCAGCAGTCACCGCTTGGGGAAGACTAATGAAAAACTGTTTTTT; cdr3_aa: CASSHRLGKTNEKLFF; j_call: TRBJ1-4; v_call: TRBV12-3/TRBV12-4; d_call: .; clone_size: .
cdr3_nt: TGTGCCAGCAGCATACCGGGACAGCTGGGTGGCTACACCTTC; cdr3_aa: CASSIPGQLGGYTF; j_call: TRBJ1-2; v_call: TRBV7-2; d_call: TRBD1; clone_size: .
cdr3_nt: TGTGCCAGCAGCCAAGATCCGGGGGGTTTTTACGAGCAGTACTTC; cdr3_aa: CASSQDPGGFYEQYF; j_call: TRBJ2-7; v_call: TRBV3-1; d_call: TRBD2; clone_size: .
cdr3_nt: TGCAGTGCTTACGGACAGGCAGAGACCCAGTACTTC; cdr3_aa: CSAYGQAETQYF; j_call: TRBJ2-5; v_call: TRBV20-1; d_call: TRBD1; clone_size: .
cdr3_nt: TGTGCCAGCGGGGGCCAAGGGGGCACAGATACGCAGTATTTT; cdr3_aa: CASGGQGGTDTQYF; j_call: TRBJ2-3; v_call: TRBV7-8; d_call: .; clone_size: many
cdr3_nt: TGTGCCAGCAGCGTAGAGATTAGTCGCAATGAGCAGTTCTTC; cdr3_aa: CASSVEISRNEQFF; j_call: TRBJ2-1; v_call: TRBV9; d_call: .; clone_size: .
cdr3_nt: TGTGCCAGCAGCCAAGACTTCCGACAGGTAGCAACTAATGAAAAACTGTTTTTT; cdr3_aa: CASSQDFRQVATNEKLFF; j_call: TRBJ1-4; v_call: TRBV4-2; d_call: .; clone_size: .
cdr3_nt: TGTGCCAGCAGTTGGCGGGCCACGAACACCGGGGAGCTGTTTTTT; cdr3_aa: CASSWRATNTGELFF; j_call: TRBJ2-2; v_call: TRBV7-8; d_call: .; clone_size: .
cdr3_nt: TGTGCCAGCAGTCCCTACCGGGACAGGGAAGGAGGACAGTACTTC; cdr3_aa: CASSPYRDREGGQYF; j_call: TRBJ2-5; v_call: TRBV6-2/TRBV6-3; d_call: TRBD1; clone_size: few
cdr3_nt: TGTGCCAGCAGCGTCAGCGTGGGTTCTAATGAGCAGTTCTTC; cdr3_aa: CASSVSVGSNEQFF; j_call: TRBJ2-1; v_call: TRBV9; d_call: .; clone_size: .
cdr3_nt: TGTGCCAGCAGCCGGGAGATGCGGGAACCCAAAAACATTCAGTACTTC; cdr3_aa: CASSREMREPKNIQYF; j_call: TRBJ2-4; v_call: TRBV6-2/TRBV6-3; d_call: .; clone_size: many
cdr3_nt: TGTGCCACCAGTGATGTGACTGGACCCCCGGGGCTGTACTTC; cdr3_aa: CATSDVTGPPGLYF; j_call: TRBJ2-7; v_call: TRBV24-1; d_call: .; clone_size: few
cdr3_nt: TGCGCCAGCAGCCGAGGGACAGCCGCTAACTATGGCTACACCTTC; cdr3_aa: CASSRGTAANYGYTF; j_call: TRBJ1-2; v_call: TRBV4-1; d_call: TRBD1; clone_size: few
cdr3_nt: TGTGCCAGCGCCGCACTGGGACTAGCGAGAAACAATGAGCAGTTCTTC; cdr3_aa: CASAALGLARNNEQFF; j_call: TRBJ2-1; v_call: TRBV5-6; d_call: TRBD2; clone_size: .
cdr3_nt: TGTGCCAGCAGCTCCCTCCGCGCGGGAGGGAACAATGAGCAGTTCTTC; cdr3_aa: CASSSLRAGGNNEQFF; j_call: TRBJ2-1; v_call: TRBV7-8; d_call: TRBD2; clone_size: .
cdr3_nt: TGCAGTGCTGCTGACTGGAACTACAATGAGCAGTTCTTC; cdr3_aa: CSAADWNYNEQFF; j_call: TRBJ2-1; v_call: TRBV20-1; d_call: .; clone_size: .
cdr3_nt: TGCGCCAGCAGCCCCGGGGGACCACACCCTGAAGCTTTCTTT; cdr3_aa: CASSPGGPHPEAFF; j_call: TRBJ1-1; v_call: TRBV4-3; d_call: .; clone_size: few
cdr3_nt: TGTGCCAGCAGCCAAGATCTAGGGAACACCTACGAGCAGTACTTC; cdr3_aa: CASSQDLGNTYEQYF; j_call: TRBJ2-7; v_call: TRBV4-2; d_call: .; clone_size: .
cdr3_nt: TGTGCCAGCAGTAAAACCGGGACAGCGAACACCGGGGAGCTGTTTTTT; cdr3_aa: CASSKTGTANTGELFF; j_call: TRBJ2-2; v_call: TRBV7-9; d_call: TRBD1; clone_size: few
cdr3_nt: TGTGCCAGCAGTTTATTGCGTTCCAAAAACATTCAGTACTTC; cdr3_aa: CASSLLRSKNIQYF; j_call: TRBJ2-4; v_call: TRBV12-3/TRBV12-4; d_call: .; clone_size: .